This TCR beta chain was observed in a study of CD8+ T cells in alopecia areata. In the study overall: Treatment comprised oral tofacitinib, 5 to 10 mg twice daily, in treated patients.

After isolation, RNA underwent reverse transcription to generate cDNA as the sequencing template. Sequenced by immunoSEQ multiplex PCR; TCRdb stores in-frame clones only, minus some. The data hold approximately 150,000 clones, with about 87% observed a single time. This clone was picked up a small number of times. This TCR derives from a human donor with alopecia areata. The sample here was CD8+ T cells sorted from blood, taken at week 0.

The CDR3 bases are TGCAGCGTTGAAGGGCTAGCGGGAGGGAGGAACACCGGGGAGCTGTTTTTT. Amino acid sequence: CSVEGLAGGRNTGELFF. The J gene is TRBJ2-2, the V gene TRBV29-1, with TRBD2 matching 12 bases. Germline assignment: CDR1 SQVTM and CDR2 ANQGSEA. The CDR3 consists of 17 residues. V trimming: 1 base; J trimming: 1 base; junction bases outside the gene matches: 4.